This is a list of T cell receptor beta chains from one sample in a study of CD4 T cells in relation to SARS-CoV-2 and coronaviruses. Sequencing used immunoSEQ multiplex PCR; TCRdb keeps in-frame clones, though not all of them. The sample has tens of thousands of clones; around 78% are singletons. Antigen specificity for these receptors is unknown. Sequencing was carried out using CD4+ T cells from PBMCs, cultured in vitro. The receptors derive from a human donor in good health. The CDR3 runs from the conserved cysteine through the conserved F or W. The order of the fields is V gene, clone size, D gene, J gene, CDR3 DNA, CDR3 protein. The D gene is left open where the match is weak. Clone size is stated in some rows and not others, as once, few, many or a class when expanded.

TRBV6-5	.	TRBD2	TRBJ2-3	TGTGCCAGCAGTCAGACTAGCGGCCACACAGATACGCAGTATTTT	CASSQTSGHTDTQYF
TRBV4-2	.	.	TRBJ2-5	TGTGCCAGCAGCCAAGATAGGAGAGAGGAGACCCAGTACTTC	CASSQDRREETQYF
TRBV7-3	.	.	TRBJ2-2	TGTGCCAGCAGACAACCGGGACTCCAGAACACCGGGGAGCTGTTTTTT	CASRQPGLQNTGELFF
TRBV6-5	.	TRBD1	TRBJ1-1	TGTGCCAGCAGCCGGGACAGGGGGAACACTGAAGCTTTCTTT	CASSRDRGNTEAFF
TRBV7-2	few	TRBD2	TRBJ2-7	TGTGCCAGCAGCTTAGGTAGTCTAGCGGGAGGGGCCTACGAGCAGTACTTC	CASSLGSLAGGAYEQYF
TRBV30	.	.	TRBJ1-3	TGTGCCTGGGTAACAGTCTCCTCTGGAAACACCATATATTTT	CAWVTVSSGNTIYF
TRBV11-2	.	.	TRBJ1-1	TGTGCCAGCAGCCGCATTGTTGGGGGAACTGAAGCTTTCTTT	CASSRIVGGTEAFF
TRBV6-2/TRBV6-3	.	TRBD1	TRBJ1-1	TGTGCCAGCAGTGCTCCTGGACAGGGGGGCGTTTTCGGTTTCTTT	CASSAPGQGGVFGFF
TRBV11-3	.	.	TRBJ2-3	TGTGCCAGCAGCTTAGTTATAGAAAGTACGCAGTATTTT	CASSLVIESTQYF
TRBV11-3	.	.	TRBJ1-1	TGTGCCAGCAGCTTGGACACTGAAGCTTTCTTT	CASSLDTEAFF
TRBV18	few	.	TRBJ1-6	TGTGCCAGCTCACTGGGTCCAGGGAGGAATTCACCCCTCCACTTT	CASSLGPGRNSPLHF
TRBV4-3	.	.	TRBJ1-2	TGCGCCAGCAGCCAAATAAGACAGGCTAACTATGGCTACACCTTC	CASSQIRQANYGYTF
TRBV19	few	TRBD2	TRBJ2-1	TGTGCCAGTAGTATGGGACTAGCGGGGAATGAGCAGTTCTTC	CASSMGLAGNEQFF
TRBV4-3	.	.	TRBJ2-3	TGCGCCAGCAGCCAAGAAGGCTTTGGGTTATCAGATACGCAGTATTTT	CASSQEGFGLSDTQYF
TRBV7-2	.	.	TRBJ1-1	TGTGCCAGCAGCTTAGGAGGCCTGAAGGCTGAAGCTTTCTTT	CASSLGGLKAEAFF
TRBV11-2	.	TRBD2	TRBJ2-5	TGTGCCAGCAGCTTGGGGACTAGGCAAGAGACCCAGTACTTC	CASSLGTRQETQYF
TRBV11-3	.	.	TRBJ1-6	TGTGCCAGCAGCCCTAACCGGGGTACCAATAATTCACCCCTCCACTTT	CASSPNRGTNNSPLHF
TRBV18	.	.	TRBJ2-1	TGTGCCAGCTCCGCCCGGGTAGCGGATGAGCAGTTCTTC	CASSARVADEQFF
TRBV5-6	.	.	TRBJ1-5	TGTGCCAGCAGCTTGTGGCACATTAGCAATCAGCCCCAGCATTTT	CASSLWHISNQPQHF
TRBV6-2/TRBV6-3	once	.	TRBJ1-5	TGTGCCAGCAGTCCCCCTGGGTTTGGTCAGCCCCAGCATTTT	CASSPPGFGQPQHF
TRBV18	.	TRBD1	TRBJ2-1	TGTGCCAGCTCACCAACACAGGGGAACAATGAGCAGTTCTTC	CASSPTQGNNEQFF
TRBV27	.	.	TRBJ1-3	TGTGCCAGCAGTTTAACGGCCGGGGGCCGAAACACCATATATTTT	CASSLTAGGRNTIYF
TRBV7-8	.	TRBD1	TRBJ1-5	TGTGCCAGCAGCGAGGGACAGTTCAATCAGCCCCAGCATTTT	CASSEGQFNQPQHF
TRBV4-2	few	.	TRBJ2-1	TGTGCCAGCAGCCAAGAATCGCACAATGAGCAGTTCTTC	CASSQESHNEQFF
TRBV6-2/TRBV6-3	.	TRBD1	TRBJ1-1	TGTGCCAGCAGTTACCCCTACAGGGGGCAAAGCACTGAAGCTTTCTTT	CASSYPYRGQSTEAFF
TRBV9	.	.	TRBJ2-3	TGTGCCAGCAGCGTAGGGGCAGGGGCAACAGATACGCAGTATTTT	CASSVGAGATDTQYF
TRBV5-4	.	.	TRBJ2-3	TGTGCCAGCAGCCCGGGCACAGATACGCAGTATTTT	CASSPGTDTQYF
TRBV2	.	.	TRBJ2-5	TGTGCCAGCAGTGTATGGGAGACCCAGTACTTC	CASSVWETQYF
TRBV7-2	few	TRBD1	TRBJ1-2	TGTGCCAGCAGCACTACAGGGGGGCTTGGCTACACCTTC	CASSTTGGLGYTF
TRBV25-1	few	TRBD1	TRBJ1-2	TGTGCCAGCAGTGCAACCGGGACAGGGTTAAGCGGCTACACCTTC	CASSATGTGLSGYTF